Below are 8 T cell receptor beta chains sequenced from a single sample in a study of Tregs in tolerant kidney transplant recipients. Assay used: immunoSEQ multiplex PCR; TCRdb lists only in-frame clones, some missing. The sample lists about 94,000 clones, approximately 93% occurring once. The material was CD4+ T cells from blood, obtained before the transplant. The receptors here all came from a human donor who received a combined kidney and bone marrow transplant.

The chain has TRBV4-3 and TRBJ2-3; D ambiguous. Trimming left V 2 bases short and J 6 bases short, with 6 bases between. The CDR3 spans 12 residues. The germline CDR1 and CDR2 sequences are LGHNA and YSLEER. The CDR3 region has the DNA TGCGCCAGCAGCCAACAGATGGATACGCAGTATTTT. Encoded protein: CASSQQMDTQYF.

This clone was seen only once. The rearrangement uses TRBV2 and TRBJ2-1, with D unclear. Per the germline V gene, CDR1 is SNHLY and CDR2 is FYNNEI. V was pared by 2 bases and J by 9 bases, with 5 bases between. The CDR3 spans 11 residues. This chain's CDR3 is CASSELLEQFF. CDR3 bases: TGTGCCAGCAGTGAACTCCTTGAGCAGTTCTTC.

The chain uses TRBV18 and TRBJ1-1, with 8 bases matching TRBD1. V gave up 6 bases and J gave up 4 bases; unmatched junction bases: 10. The CDR3 has 15 amino acids. CDR1 and CDR2 from the germline V gene are KGHSH and LQKENI. The CDR3 is CASSSQGGARTEAFF. Written as DNA, the CDR3 is TGTGCCAGCTCCTCACAGGGGGGCGCCCGCACTGAAGCTTTCTTT.

This chain connects TRBV2 to TRBJ1-2; 8 nucleotides align to TRBD1. Looked up from germline, CDR1 is SNHLY and CDR2 is FYNNEI. The V gene end was trimmed by 1 base and the J gene end by 4 bases; junction bases not matched to a gene: 5. The CDR3 loop spans 15 amino acids. The CDR3 reads CASSEGTGTFYGYTF. The CDR3 region has the DNA TGTGCCAGCAGTGAAGGGACAGGGACATTCTATGGCTACACCTTC.

V gene TRBV9 combines with J gene TRBJ2-3; 8 bases line up with TRBD2. The CDR3 sequence is 17 residues long. V lost 1 base to trimming and J lost 2 bases; unmatched junction nucleotides: 9. CDR1 is SGDLS, CDR2 YYNGEE, per germline. This chain's CDR3 is CASSVSPLAANTDTQYF. The CDR3 DNA reads as TGTGCCAGCAGCGTATCACCACTAGCGGCCAACACAGATACGCAGTATTTT. Full variable domain (rest looked up from reference TRBV9 and TRBJ2-3): DSGVTQTPKHLITATGQRVTLRCSPRSGDLSVYWYQQSLDQGLQFLIQYYNGEERAKGNILERFSAQQFPDLHSELNLSSLELGDSALYFCASSVSPLAANTDTQYFGPGTRLTVL.

This chain links TRBV11-3 with TRBJ2-1; 8 bases map to TRBD2. Germline lookup yields CDR1 SGHNT and CDR2 YENEEA. The CDR3 is made up of 20 amino acids. After removal of 2 bases from V and 4 bases from J, the junction contained 19 bases not matched to a gene. This chain's CDR3 is CASSLNPTLHGTRGYNEQFF. Here the CDR3 DNA reads TGTGCCAGCAGCTTAAACCCCACCCTACACGGGACTAGGGGATACAATGAGCAGTTCTTC.

This clone is a singleton in its sample. J is TRBJ2-1 and V is TRBV18, with D uncertain. The CDR3 totals 16 residues. V lost 3 bases, J lost 7 bases, and 19 bases lay in between. Germline V lookup: CDR1 KGHSH, CDR2 LQKENI. Written as DNA, the CDR3 is TGTGCCAGCTCACCCACTACTGCCACCGGTAGGAATGAGCAGTTCTTC. It yields the protein CASSPTTATGRNEQFF.

The gene calls are TRBV7-3 and TRBJ1-1, with D perhaps TRBD1 (5 bases). The CDR3 consists of 13 residues. Germline CDR1 reads SGHTA; CDR2 reads FQGTGA. Trimming stripped 5 bases from V and 3 bases from J, with 10 bases between. The CDR3 sequence is CASSAGGDTEAFF. The CDR3 nucleotides read TGTGCCAGCAGCGCCGGGGGGGACACTGAAGCTTTCTTT.